This T cell receptor beta chain was captured in a study of cytomegalovirus exposure and HLA in healthy donors. The study, taken as a whole, reports: Later on, analysis showed that most CMV-associated TCR beta chains appeared to be HLA-restricted. Later analysis identified 15,000 to 20,000 TCR beta sequences associated with HLA alleles, using a false discovery rate threshold of 0.05.

Germline V gene lookup returns CDR1 MGHDK and CDR2 SYGVNS. There are 11 residues in the CDR3. Trimming removed 4 bases at V and 6 bases at J, with 7 bases between. In the PCR, 60 Vbeta and 13 Jbeta primers were used. TCRdb's table, derived via immunoSEQ multiplex PCR, lists solely in-frame clones and lacks some. Of fewer than 150,000 clones in the sample, roughly 85% were seen once. In regard to this clone: The antigen is undetermined.

Each of the donors was a healthy bone marrow donor. This receptor was taken from a man in his forties in good health and CMV-seropositive. The chain recombines TRBV25-1 with TRBJ2-7; D is possibly TRBD1 (5 bases). Sequenced input: PBMCs. The CDR3 DNA reads TGTGCCAGCAGTGTAAGGGGCGAGCAGTACTTC. This translates into CASSVRGEQYF.